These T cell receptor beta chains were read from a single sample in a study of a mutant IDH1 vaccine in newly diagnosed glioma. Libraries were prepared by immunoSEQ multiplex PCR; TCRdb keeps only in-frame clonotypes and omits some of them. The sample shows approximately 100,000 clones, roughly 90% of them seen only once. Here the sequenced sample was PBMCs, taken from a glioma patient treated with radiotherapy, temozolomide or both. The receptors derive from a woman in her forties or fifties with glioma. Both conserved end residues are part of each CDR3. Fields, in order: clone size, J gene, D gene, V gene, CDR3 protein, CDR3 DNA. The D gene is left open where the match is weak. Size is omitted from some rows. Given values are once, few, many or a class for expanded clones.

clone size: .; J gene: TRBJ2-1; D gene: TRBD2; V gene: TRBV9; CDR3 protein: CASSVAGGPYNEQFF; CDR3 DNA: TGTGCCAGCAGCGTAGCGGGAGGGCCCTACAATGAGCAGTTCTTC
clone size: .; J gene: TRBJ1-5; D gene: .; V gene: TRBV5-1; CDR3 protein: CASSLEGINQPQHF; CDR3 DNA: TGCGCCAGCAGCTTGGAAGGGATCAATCAGCCCCAGCATTTT
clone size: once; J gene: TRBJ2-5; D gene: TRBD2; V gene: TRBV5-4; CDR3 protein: CASSSSGIEGETQYF; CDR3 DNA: TGTGCCAGCAGTTCTAGCGGGATCGAGGGAGAGACCCAGTACTTC
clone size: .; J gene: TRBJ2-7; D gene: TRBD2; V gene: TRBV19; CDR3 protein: CASSIPRAGGSYEQYF; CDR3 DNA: TGTGCCAGTAGTATCCCCCGAGCGGGAGGTTCCTACGAGCAGTACTTC
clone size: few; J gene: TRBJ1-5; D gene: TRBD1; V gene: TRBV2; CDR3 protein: CASRGQSNQPQHF; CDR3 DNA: TGTGCCAGCAGGGGACAGAGCAATCAGCCCCAGCATTTT
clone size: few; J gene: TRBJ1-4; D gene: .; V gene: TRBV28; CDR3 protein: CASSLIVGLGKLFF; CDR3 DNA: TGTGCCAGCAGTTTAATTGTGGGGCTCGGAAAACTGTTTTTT
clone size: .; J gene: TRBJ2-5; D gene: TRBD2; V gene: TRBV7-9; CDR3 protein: CASSSARLAGVDRYF; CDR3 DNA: TGTGCCAGCAGTTCCGCGCGACTAGCGGGAGTGGATCGGTACTTC
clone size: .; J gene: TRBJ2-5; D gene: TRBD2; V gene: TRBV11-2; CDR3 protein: CASSPWPTSGVQETQYF; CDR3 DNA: TGTGCCAGCAGCCCCTGGCCGACTAGCGGGGTCCAAGAGACCCAGTACTTC
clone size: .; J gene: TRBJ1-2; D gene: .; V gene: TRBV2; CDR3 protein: CASSEGQGGYGYTF; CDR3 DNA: TGTGCCAGCAGTGAGGGGCAGGGAGGCTATGGCTACACCTTC
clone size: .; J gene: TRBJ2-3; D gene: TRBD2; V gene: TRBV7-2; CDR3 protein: CASSSGLAGARDTQYF; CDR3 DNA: TGTGCCAGCAGTTCGGGACTAGCGGGAGCTAGAGATACGCAGTATTTT
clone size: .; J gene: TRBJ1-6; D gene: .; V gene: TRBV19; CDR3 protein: CASTPGSSYNSPLHF; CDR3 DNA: TGTGCCAGTACCCCAGGGAGCTCCTATAATTCACCCCTCCACTTT
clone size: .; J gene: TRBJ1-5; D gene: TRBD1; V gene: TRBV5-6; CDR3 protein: CASSFGTGLNQPQHF; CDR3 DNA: TGTGCCAGCAGCTTCGGGACAGGGCTCAATCAGCCCCAGCATTTT
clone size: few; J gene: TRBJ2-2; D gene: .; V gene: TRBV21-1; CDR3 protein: CANNTGELFF; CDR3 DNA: TGTGCCAACAACACCGGGGAGCTGTTTTTT